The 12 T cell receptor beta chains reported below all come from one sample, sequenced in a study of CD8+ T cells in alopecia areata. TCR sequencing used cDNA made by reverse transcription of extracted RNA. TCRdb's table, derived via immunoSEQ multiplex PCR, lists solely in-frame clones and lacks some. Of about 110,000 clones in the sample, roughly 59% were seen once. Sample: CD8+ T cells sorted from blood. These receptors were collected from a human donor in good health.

This CDR3 reads CASRALSYEQYF. The CDR3 nucleotides read TGTGCCAGCAGAGCGCTATCCTACGAGCAGTACTTC. The V and J genes are TRBV27 and TRBJ2-7; D uncertain. This CDR3 spans 12 amino acids. V lost 6 bases, J lost 1 base, and 7 bases lay in between. Germline V lookup: CDR1 MNHEY, CDR2 SMNVEV (reference sequence).

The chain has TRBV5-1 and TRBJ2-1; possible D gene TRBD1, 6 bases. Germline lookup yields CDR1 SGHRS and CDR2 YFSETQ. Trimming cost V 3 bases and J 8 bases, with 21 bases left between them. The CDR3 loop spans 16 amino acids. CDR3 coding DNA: TGCGCCAGCAGCTCGGACAGTTCGGTTCTTGTGGATGAGCAGTTCTTC. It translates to CASSSDSSVLVDEQFF.

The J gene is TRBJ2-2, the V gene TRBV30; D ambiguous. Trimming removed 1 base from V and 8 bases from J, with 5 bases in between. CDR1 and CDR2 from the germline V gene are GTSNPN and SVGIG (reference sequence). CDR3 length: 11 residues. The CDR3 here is CAWSGLGELFF. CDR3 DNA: TGTGCCTGGAGTGGGTTAGGGGAGCTGTTTTTT.

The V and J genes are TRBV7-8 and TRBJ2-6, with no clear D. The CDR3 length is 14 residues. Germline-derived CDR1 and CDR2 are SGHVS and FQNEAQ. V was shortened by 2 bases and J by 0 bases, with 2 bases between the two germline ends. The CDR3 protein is CASSLFSGANVLTF. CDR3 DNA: TGTGCCAGCAGCTTATTCTCTGGGGCCAACGTCCTGACTTTC.

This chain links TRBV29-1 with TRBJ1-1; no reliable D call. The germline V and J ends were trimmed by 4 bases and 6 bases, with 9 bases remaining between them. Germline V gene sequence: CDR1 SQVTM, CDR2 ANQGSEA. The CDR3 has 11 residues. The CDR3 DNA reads TGCAGCGTTGGGTACGGGTCTGAAGCTTTCTTT. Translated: CSVGYGSEAFF.

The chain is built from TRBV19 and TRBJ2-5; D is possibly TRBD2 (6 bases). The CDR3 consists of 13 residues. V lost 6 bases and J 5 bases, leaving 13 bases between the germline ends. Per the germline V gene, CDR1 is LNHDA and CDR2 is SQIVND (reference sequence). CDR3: CASRSLSGETQYF. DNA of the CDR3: TGTGCCAGTAGATCCCTGAGCGGGGAGACCCAGTACTTC. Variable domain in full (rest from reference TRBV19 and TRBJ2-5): DGGITQSPKYLFRKEGQNVTLSCEQNLNHDAMYWYRQDPGQGLRLIYYSQIVNDFQKGDIAEGYSVSREKKESFPLTVTSAQKNPTAFYLCASRSLSGETQYFGPGTRLLVL.

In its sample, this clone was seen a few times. The CDR3 loop reads CASSPTGTGVYEQFF. The DNA for the CDR3 is TGTGCCAGCAGCCCGACCGGGACAGGGGTATATGAGCAGTTCTTC. The V call is TRBV5-6, the J call TRBJ2-1; TRBD1 aligns across 10 bases. CDR3 length equals 15 residues. CDR1 SGHDT and CDR2 YYEEEE come from the germline V gene. J was trimmed by 8 bases and V by 4 bases; bases with no gene match: 9.

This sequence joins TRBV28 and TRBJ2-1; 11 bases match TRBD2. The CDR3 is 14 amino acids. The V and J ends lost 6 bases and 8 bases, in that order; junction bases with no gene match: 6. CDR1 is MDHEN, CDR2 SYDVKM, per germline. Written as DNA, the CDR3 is TGTGCCAGCAGCCTCAGACTAGCGGGGCATGAGCAGTTCTTC. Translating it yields CASSLRLAGHEQFF. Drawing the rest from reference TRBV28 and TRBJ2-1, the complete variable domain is DVKVTQSSRYLVKRTGEKVFLECVQDMDHENMFWYRQDPGLGLRLIYFSYDVKMKEKGDIPEGYSVSREKKERFSLILESASTNQTSMYLCASSLRLAGHEQFFGPGTRLTVL.

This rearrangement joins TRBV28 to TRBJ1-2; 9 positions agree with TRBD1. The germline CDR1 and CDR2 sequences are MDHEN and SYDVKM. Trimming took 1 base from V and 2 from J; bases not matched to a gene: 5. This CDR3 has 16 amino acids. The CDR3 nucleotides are TGTGCCAGCAGTTTATCATTCGACAGGGGGAACTATGGCTACACCTTC. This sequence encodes CASSLSFDRGNYGYTF.

This CDR3 is CASSPFQTMETQYF. CDR3 sequence (DNA): TGTGCCAGCAGTCCATTTCAGACTATGGAGACCCAGTACTTC. The chain joins TRBV27 to TRBJ2-5; D perhaps matches TRBD2 (5 bases). V lost 5 bases and J 5 bases, leaving 15 bases between the germline ends. Germline-derived CDR1 and CDR2 are MNHEY and SMNVEV (reference sequence). The CDR3 extends over 14 amino acids.

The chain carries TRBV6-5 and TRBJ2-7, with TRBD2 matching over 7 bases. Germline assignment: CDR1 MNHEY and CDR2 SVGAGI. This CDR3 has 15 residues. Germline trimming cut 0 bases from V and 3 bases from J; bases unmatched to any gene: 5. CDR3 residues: CASSYSTRGVYEQYF. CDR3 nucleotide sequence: TGTGCCAGCAGTTACTCTACCCGGGGGGTCTACGAGCAGTACTTC.

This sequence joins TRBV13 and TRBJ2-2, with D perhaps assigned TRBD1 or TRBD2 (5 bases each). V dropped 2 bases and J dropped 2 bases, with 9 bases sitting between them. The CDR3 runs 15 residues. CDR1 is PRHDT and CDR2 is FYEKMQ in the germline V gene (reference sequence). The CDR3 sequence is CASSLNGANTGELFF. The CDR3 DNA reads TGTGCCAGCAGCTTAAACGGGGCTAACACCGGGGAGCTGTTTTTT.